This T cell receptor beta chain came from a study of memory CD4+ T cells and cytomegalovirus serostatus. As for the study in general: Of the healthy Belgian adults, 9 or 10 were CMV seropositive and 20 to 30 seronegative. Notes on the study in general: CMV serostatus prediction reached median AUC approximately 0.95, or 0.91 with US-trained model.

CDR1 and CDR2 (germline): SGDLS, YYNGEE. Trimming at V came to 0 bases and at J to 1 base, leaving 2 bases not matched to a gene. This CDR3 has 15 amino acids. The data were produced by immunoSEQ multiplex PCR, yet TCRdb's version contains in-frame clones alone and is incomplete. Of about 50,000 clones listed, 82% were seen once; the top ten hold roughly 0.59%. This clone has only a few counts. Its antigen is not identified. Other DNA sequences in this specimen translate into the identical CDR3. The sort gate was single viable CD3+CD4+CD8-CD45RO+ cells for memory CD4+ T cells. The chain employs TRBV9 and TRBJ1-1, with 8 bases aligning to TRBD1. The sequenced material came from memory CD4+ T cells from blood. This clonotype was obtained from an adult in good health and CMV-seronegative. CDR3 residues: CASSVGTGGNTEAFF. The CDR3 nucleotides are TGTGCCAGCAGCGTAGGTACAGGGGGGAACACTGAAGCTTTCTTT.